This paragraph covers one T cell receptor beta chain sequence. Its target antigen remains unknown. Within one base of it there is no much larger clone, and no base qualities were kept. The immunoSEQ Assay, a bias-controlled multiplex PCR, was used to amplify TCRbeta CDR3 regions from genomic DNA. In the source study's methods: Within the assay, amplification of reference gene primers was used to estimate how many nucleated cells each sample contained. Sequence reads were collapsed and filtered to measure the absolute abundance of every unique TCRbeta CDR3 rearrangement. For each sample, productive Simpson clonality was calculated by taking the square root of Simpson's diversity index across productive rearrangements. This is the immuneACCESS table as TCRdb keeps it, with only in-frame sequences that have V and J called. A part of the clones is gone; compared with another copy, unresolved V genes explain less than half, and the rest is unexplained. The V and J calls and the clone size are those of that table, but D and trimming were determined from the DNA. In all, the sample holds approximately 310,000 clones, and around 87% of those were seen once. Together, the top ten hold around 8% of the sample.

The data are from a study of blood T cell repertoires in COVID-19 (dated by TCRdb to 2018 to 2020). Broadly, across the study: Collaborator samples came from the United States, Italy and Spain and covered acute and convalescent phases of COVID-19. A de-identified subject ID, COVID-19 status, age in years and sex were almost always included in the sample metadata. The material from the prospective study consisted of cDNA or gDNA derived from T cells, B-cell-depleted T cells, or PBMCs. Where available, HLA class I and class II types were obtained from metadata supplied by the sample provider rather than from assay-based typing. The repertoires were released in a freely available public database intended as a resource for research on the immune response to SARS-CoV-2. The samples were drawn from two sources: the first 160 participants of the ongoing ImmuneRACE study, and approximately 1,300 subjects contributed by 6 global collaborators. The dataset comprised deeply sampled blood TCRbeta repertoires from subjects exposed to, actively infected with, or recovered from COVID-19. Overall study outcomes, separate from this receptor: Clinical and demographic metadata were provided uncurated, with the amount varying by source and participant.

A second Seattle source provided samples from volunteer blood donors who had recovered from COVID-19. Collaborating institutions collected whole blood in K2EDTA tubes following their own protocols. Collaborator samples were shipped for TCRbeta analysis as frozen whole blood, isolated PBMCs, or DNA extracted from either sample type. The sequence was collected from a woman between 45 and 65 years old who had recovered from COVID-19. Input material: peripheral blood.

In nucleotides, the sequence is TGTGCCATCAGTGACGGACTAGCGGGAGCCTACGAGCAGTACTTC. Its protein is CAISDGLAGAYEQYF. The sequence links TRBV10-3 to TRBJ2-7; 13 bases in the middle match TRBD2. Here V drops 3 bases and J drops 2 bases, and the junction holds 1 base not matched to any gene. Its CDR3 holds 15 amino acids, cysteine through phenylalanine. Of the read, only the CDR3 DNA is kept; its 45 bases are in frame from base 1. Looking up the germline V gene yields CDR1 ENHRY and CDR2 SYGVKD.